This TCR beta chain is drawn from a study of T cell responses to AZD1222 COVID-19 vaccine. Study results and limitations: Without day 14 samples, only post-peak T cell repertoires were studied. Among vaccine-associated CD4 TCRs, coverage spanned spike, with dominance at 160-218 and 743-854.

Germline V gives CDR1 SGHDT, CDR2 YYEEEE. This CDR3 spans 14 amino acids. After removal of 2 bases from V and 4 bases from J, the junction contained 4 bases not matched to a gene. A note on this clone: No antigen is known for it.

Assay used: immunoSEQ multiplex PCR; TCRdb lists only in-frame clones, some missing. Of 90,000 to 150,000 clones in the sample, about 90% were seen once. The V and J genes are TRBV5-6 and TRBJ2-7, with TRBD1 matching 9 bases. The source was peripheral blood, collected on day 0 of AZD1222 vaccination. The source is an adult in good health. The CDR3 DNA is TGTGCCAGCAGCTTCACAGACAGGGGGTACGAGCAGTACTTC. It translates to CASSFTDRGYEQYF. Full variable domain (rest looked up from reference TRBV5-6 and TRBJ2-7): DAGVTQSPTHLIKTRGQQVTLRCSPKSGHDTVSWYQQALGQGPQFIFQYYEEEERQRGNFPDRFSGHQFPNYSSELNVNALLLGDSALYLCASSFTDRGYEQYFGPGTRLTVT.